This T cell receptor beta chain was retrieved from a study of shared clonotypes between healthy human individuals. Study-wide findings and caveats: Naive CD4 clonotypes were shared across a handful of donors at about 5.3%. Clonotype sharing among donors likely depends on sequencing depth. Unshared clonotypes carried lower generation probabilities than those common to all four donors.

Remarks on this clone: Antigen: not known.

Trimming cost V 4 bases and J 3 bases; bases outside gene matches: 5. CDR1 is SGHRS and CDR2 is YFSETQ in the germline V gene. This CDR3 has 14 residues. The DNA input per sorted-subset replicate PCR was approximately 210 ng, corresponding to 25,000 to 30,000 T cell genomes. The assay was immunoSEQ multiplex PCR, and TCRdb's table has in-frame clones only and misses some. The repertoire holds 2.3 million or so clones, with more than 80% as singletons. The sequenced sample consisted of naive CD4+ T cells from PBMCs. Sample subset: CD45RA+ positively selected. The chain uses TRBV5-1 and TRBJ2-7; 9 positions match TRBD1. This receptor was taken from a man between 18 and 35 years old in good health. Some clones in this sample may be carry-over from other donors' samples. The CDR3 protein is CASSAGTGFYEQYF. As DNA, the CDR3 is TGCGCCAGCAGCGCCGGGACAGGGTTCTACGAGCAGTACTTC. The full variable domain, in which reference TRBV5-1 and TRBJ2-7 provide the parts outside the CDR3, is KAGVTQTPRYLIKTRGQQVTLSCSPISGHRSVSWYQQTPGQGLQFLFEYFSETQRNKGNFPGRFSGRQFSNSRSEMNVSTLELGDSALYLCASSAGTGFYEQYFGPGTRLTVT.